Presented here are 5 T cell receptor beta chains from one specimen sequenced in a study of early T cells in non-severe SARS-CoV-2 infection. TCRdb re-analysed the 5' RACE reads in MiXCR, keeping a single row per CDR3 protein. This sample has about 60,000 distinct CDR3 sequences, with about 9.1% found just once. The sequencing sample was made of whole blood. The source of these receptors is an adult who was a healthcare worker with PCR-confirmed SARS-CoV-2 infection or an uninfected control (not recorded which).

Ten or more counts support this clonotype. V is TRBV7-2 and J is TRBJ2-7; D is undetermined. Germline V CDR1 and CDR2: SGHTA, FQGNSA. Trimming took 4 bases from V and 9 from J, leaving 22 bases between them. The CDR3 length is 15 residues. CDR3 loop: CASSYTQAATTPQYF. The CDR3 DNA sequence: TGTGCCAGCAGCTACACCCAGGCGGCTACCACCCCGCAGTACTTC.

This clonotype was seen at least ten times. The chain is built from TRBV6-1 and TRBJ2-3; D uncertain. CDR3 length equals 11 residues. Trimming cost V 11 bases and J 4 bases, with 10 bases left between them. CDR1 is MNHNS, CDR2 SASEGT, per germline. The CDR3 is CAARRADTQYF. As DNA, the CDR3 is TGTGCCGCCCGTCGGGCAGATACGCAGTATTTT.

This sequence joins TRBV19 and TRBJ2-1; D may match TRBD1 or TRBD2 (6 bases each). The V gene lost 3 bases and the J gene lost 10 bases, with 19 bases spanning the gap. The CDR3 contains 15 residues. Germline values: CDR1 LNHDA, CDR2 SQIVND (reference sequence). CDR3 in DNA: TGTGCCAGTAGTATGTCGAGGTATGGGGGGCAAGAGCAGTTCTTC. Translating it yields CASSMSRYGGQEQFF.

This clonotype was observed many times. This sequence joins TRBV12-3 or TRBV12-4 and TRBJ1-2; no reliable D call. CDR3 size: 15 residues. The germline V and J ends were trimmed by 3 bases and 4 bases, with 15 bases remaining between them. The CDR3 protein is CASSFGNGGFYGYTF. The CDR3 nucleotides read TGTGCCAGCAGTTTTGGAAACGGCGGGTTCTATGGCTACACCTTC.

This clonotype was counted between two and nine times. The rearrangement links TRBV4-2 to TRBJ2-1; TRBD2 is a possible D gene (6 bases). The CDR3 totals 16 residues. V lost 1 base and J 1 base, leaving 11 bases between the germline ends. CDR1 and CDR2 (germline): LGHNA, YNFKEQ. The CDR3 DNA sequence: TGTGCCAGCAGCCAAGTTCGTGGGGGGTCCTACAATGAGCAGTTCTTC. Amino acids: CASSQVRGGSYNEQFF.